These T cell receptor beta chains were read from a single sample in a study of spatial heterogeneity in lung cancer. TCRdb ran MiXCR on the 5' RACE reads and lists one entry per CDR3 protein. Of approximately 52,000 distinct CDR3 sequences detected, under 6% appear once; the ten largest clones hold 11%. Sample: PBMCs, taken at surgery. These receptors were obtained from a male donor with early-stage non-small cell lung cancer. The CDR3 runs from the conserved cysteine through the conserved F or W. D genes are given only for firm matches. Clone size, where shown, is once, few, many, or a class for clones that have expanded.

D: .; size: many; J: TRBJ2-1; V: TRBV2; CDR3: CASSILGGSNEQFF; DNA: TGTGCCAGCAGTATCCTGGGGGGATCGAATGAGCAGTTCTTC
D: .; size: many; J: TRBJ2-7; V: TRBV12-2; CDR3: CASRSFHEQYF; DNA: TGTGCAAGTCGCTCCTTCCACGAGCAGTACTTC
D: .; size: .; J: TRBJ1-6; V: TRBV4-2; CDR3: CASSQDSSMGDSPLHF; DNA: TGTGCCAGCAGCCAAGATAGCTCCATGGGAGATTCACCCCTCCACTTT
D: TRBD2; size: many; J: TRBJ2-2; V: TRBV19; CDR3: CASSSLHSGNLNTGELFF; DNA: TGTGCCAGTAGCTCACTCCATAGCGGGAACCTGAACACCGGGGAGCTGTTTTTT
D: TRBD2; size: many; J: TRBJ2-3; V: TRBV12-5; CDR3: CASGVEWTSGDRFGTDTQYF; DNA: TGTGCTAGTGGTGTGGAATGGACTAGCGGAGATCGGTTTGGCACAGATACGCAGTATTTT
D: .; size: many; J: TRBJ2-7; V: TRBV7-2; CDR3: CASTRRGSYEQYF; DNA: TGTGCCAGCACCCGGCGCGGGTCCTACGAGCAGTACTTC
D: TRBD1; size: many; J: TRBJ1-5; V: TRBV5-1; CDR3: CASSLGGTGDQAQHF; DNA: TGCGCCAGCAGCTTGGGAGGGACAGGGGATCAAGCCCAGCATTTT
D: TRBD2; size: many; J: TRBJ2-5; V: TRBV7-9; CDR3: CASSSGYSTSGETQYF; DNA: TGTGCCAGCAGCTCCGGTTACTCGACTAGCGGGGAGACCCAGTACTTC
D: .; size: many; J: TRBJ2-5; V: TRBV7-7; CDR3: CASSLRPASGKQETQYF; DNA: TGTGCCAGCAGCTTAAGGCCTGCGAGCGGAAAGCAAGAGACCCAGTACTTC
D: .; size: .; J: TRBJ1-6; V: TRBV6-5; CDR3: CASSAGSSYNSPLHF; DNA: TGTGCCAGCAGTGCAGGGAGCTCCTATAATTCACCCCTCCACTTT
D: .; size: many; J: TRBJ2-1; V: TRBV11-3; CDR3: CASSRGRTSYNEQFF; DNA: TGTGCCAGCAGCCGAGGGCGAACCTCCTACAATGAGCAGTTCTTC
D: TRBD2; size: many; J: TRBJ2-2; V: TRBV29-1; CDR3: CSVEDLQGGAGELFF; DNA: TGCAGCGTTGAAGATCTTCAGGGAGGGGCCGGGGAGCTGTTTTTT
D: .; size: many; J: TRBJ2-2; V: TRBV7-8; CDR3: CASSLEDTGELFF; DNA: TGTGCCAGCAGCTTAGAGGACACCGGGGAGCTGTTTTTT
D: .; size: many; J: TRBJ2-1; V: TRBV7-2; CDR3: CASRMDPQRPNEQFF; DNA: TGTGCCAGCAGGATGGATCCGCAGCGCCCCAATGAGCAGTTCTTC
D: TRBD2; size: .; J: TRBJ2-1; V: TRBV12-3/TRBV12-4; CDR3: CASSSRTSGVYNEQFF; DNA: TGTGCCAGCAGTTCACGGACTAGCGGGGTCTACAATGAGCAGTTCTTC
D: .; size: many; J: TRBJ2-7; V: TRBV5-1; CDR3: CASSIQGNEQYF; DNA: TGCGCCAGCAGCATACAGGGAAACGAGCAGTACTTC
D: TRBD2; size: many; J: TRBJ2-2; V: TRBV7-2; CDR3: CASSFPGLAGGRPGELFF; DNA: TGTGCCAGCAGCTTCCCGGGACTAGCGGGAGGGAGGCCCGGGGAGCTGTTTTTT
D: .; size: many; J: TRBJ1-1; V: TRBV20-1; CDR3: CSANRASMNTEAFF; DNA: TGCAGTGCGAACAGGGCCTCCATGAACACTGAAGCTTTCTTT
D: .; size: many; J: TRBJ2-3; V: TRBV6-2/TRBV6-3; CDR3: CASLTDSTDTQYF; DNA: TGTGCCAGTTTGACAGATAGCACAGATACGCAGTATTTT
D: .; size: many; J: TRBJ2-5; V: TRBV20-1; CDR3: CSAREGVSQETQYF; DNA: TGCAGTGCTAGAGAGGGAGTGAGCCAAGAGACCCAGTACTTC
D: .; size: many; J: TRBJ2-2; V: TRBV6-5; CDR3: CASSYSRGSGELFF; DNA: TGTGCCAGCAGTTATTCAAGGGGGTCCGGGGAGCTGTTTTTT
D: TRBD1; size: .; J: TRBJ2-7; V: TRBV4-2; CDR3: CASRTGQGDFYEQYF; DNA: TGTGCCAGCAGAACTGGACAGGGGGACTTCTACGAGCAGTACTTC
D: TRBD2; size: .; J: TRBJ2-1; V: TRBV7-6; CDR3: CASSLGGRADNEQFF; DNA: TGTGCCAGCAGCTTAGGAGGGAGGGCCGACAATGAGCAGTTCTTC
D: .; size: .; J: TRBJ2-5; V: TRBV5-4; CDR3: CASSLDRGRGTQYF; DNA: TGTGCCAGCAGCTTGGATAGGGGAAGGGGGACCCAGTACTTC
D: .; size: .; J: TRBJ2-7; V: TRBV7-2; CDR3: CASSFAQPYEQYF; DNA: TGTGCCAGCAGCTTTGCACAGCCCTACGAGCAGTACTTC
D: TRBD1; size: .; J: TRBJ1-1; V: TRBV20-1; CDR3: CSARDRVNTEAFF; DNA: TGCAGTGCTAGGGACAGGGTGAACACTGAAGCTTTCTTT
D: .; size: many; J: TRBJ1-2; V: TRBV2; CDR3: CASMRGYGYTF; DNA: TGTGCCAGCATGCGGGGCTATGGCTACACCTTC
D: .; size: .; J: TRBJ1-1; V: TRBV18; CDR3: CASSQENTEAFF; DNA: TGTGCCAGCTCACAAGAGAACACTGAAGCTTTCTTT
D: .; size: many; J: TRBJ2-7; V: TRBV12-3/TRBV12-4; CDR3: CASSFAGGSYEQYF; DNA: TGTGCCAGCAGTTTTGCCGGGGGCTCCTACGAGCAGTACTTC
D: .; size: many; J: TRBJ2-2; V: TRBV4-3; CDR3: CASSQDPGPVGRTGELFF; DNA: TGCGCCAGCAGCCAAGACCCGGGCCCTGTCGGAAGGACCGGGGAGCTGTTTTTT
D: .; size: medium-sized; J: TRBJ1-5; V: TRBV7-6; CDR3: CASSRLANQPQHF; DNA: TGTGCCAGCAGCCGACTGGCCAATCAGCCCCAGCATTTT
D: .; size: .; J: TRBJ1-5; V: TRBV10-3; CDR3: CAISEPRTLYSNQPQHF; DNA: TGTGCCATCAGTGAGCCTAGGACATTATATAGCAATCAGCCCCAGCATTTT
D: .; size: many; J: TRBJ2-5; V: TRBV7-9; CDR3: CASIYSQYF; DNA: TGTGCCAGCATATACAGCCAGTACTTC
D: .; size: many; J: TRBJ2-1; V: TRBV18; CDR3: CASSPTDEQFF; DNA: TGTGCCAGCTCACCAACGGATGAGCAGTTCTTC
D: .; size: many; J: TRBJ2-7; V: TRBV4-1; CDR3: CASSQVGRAISYEQYF; DNA: TGCGCCAGCAGCCAAGTAGGTCGGGCGATTTCCTACGAGCAGTACTTC
D: .; size: many; J: TRBJ2-1; V: TRBV11-3; CDR3: CASSLRVSASYNEQFF; DNA: TGTGCCAGCAGCTTACGTGTTAGCGCCTCCTACAATGAGCAGTTCTTC
D: .; size: many; J: TRBJ2-3; V: TRBV12-3/TRBV12-4; CDR3: CASRLRDTQYF; DNA: TGTGCCAGCAGATTGAGGGATACGCAGTATTTT
D: .; size: many; J: TRBJ2-5; V: TRBV5-4; CDR3: CASSIRDTQETQYF; DNA: TGTGCCAGCAGCATCCGGGACACCCAAGAGACCCAGTACTTC
D: TRBD2; size: many; J: TRBJ2-7; V: TRBV7-2; CDR3: CASSSTSGRVHEQYF; DNA: TGTGCCAGCAGCTCGACTAGCGGGAGAGTCCACGAGCAGTACTTC
D: TRBD1; size: many; J: TRBJ2-7; V: TRBV7-9; CDR3: CASSHGTGSYEQYF; DNA: TGTGCCAGCAGCCATGGGACAGGGTCTTACGAGCAGTACTTC
D: .; size: few; J: TRBJ1-1; V: TRBV20-1; CDR3: CSARDRRHSTSEAFF; DNA: TGCAGTGCTAGAGATCGAAGACACTCTACGTCTGAAGCTTTCTTT
D: TRBD1; size: many; J: TRBJ1-5; V: TRBV28; CDR3: CASSAGQGRPGQPQHF; DNA: TGTGCCAGCAGTGCTGGACAGGGACGACCTGGCCAGCCCCAGCATTTT
D: TRBD1; size: .; J: TRBJ2-5; V: TRBV18; CDR3: CASTGTGTQETQYF; DNA: TGTGCCAGTACCGGGACAGGGACACAAGAGACCCAGTACTTC
D: .; size: many; J: TRBJ1-2; V: TRBV29-1; CDR3: CSVEAMNVGYGYTF; DNA: TGCAGCGTTGAAGCAATGAATGTGGGATATGGCTACACCTTC
D: .; size: many; J: TRBJ2-3; V: TRBV4-1; CDR3: CASSPRGRADTQYF; DNA: TGCGCCAGCAGCCCGAGAGGTCGAGCAGATACGCAGTATTTT
D: .; size: many; J: TRBJ2-7; V: TRBV5-1; CDR3: CASSLGGPTDEQYF; DNA: TGCGCCAGCAGCTTGGGAGGTCCTACAGACGAGCAGTACTTC
D: TRBD2; size: many; J: TRBJ2-7; V: TRBV7-9; CDR3: CASGPEWGGHEQYF; DNA: TGTGCCAGCGGCCCCGAGTGGGGAGGGCACGAGCAGTACTTC
D: .; size: many; J: TRBJ2-1; V: TRBV27; CDR3: CASSFGTSEQFF; DNA: TGTGCCAGCAGTTTTGGGACCTCTGAGCAGTTCTTC
D: .; size: many; J: TRBJ2-3; V: TRBV7-2; CDR3: CASSPDSSGTDTQYF; DNA: TGTGCCAGCAGCCCTGACTCGAGCGGCACAGATACGCAGTATTTT
D: TRBD1; size: many; J: TRBJ2-5; V: TRBV27; CDR3: CASSLTGQGKTQYF; DNA: TGTGCCAGCAGTCTCACGGGACAGGGAAAGACCCAGTACTTC
D: .; size: few; J: TRBJ2-3; V: TRBV2; CDR3: CASSDSAVTDTQYF; DNA: TGTGCCAGCAGTGACAGTGCGGTCACAGATACGCAGTATTTT
D: TRBD2; size: many; J: TRBJ2-1; V: TRBV19; CDR3: CASSTGLALNEQFF; DNA: TGTGCCAGTAGTACGGGACTAGCGTTGAATGAGCAGTTCTTC
D: .; size: many; J: TRBJ2-1; V: TRBV19; CDR3: CASSVIGGPSYNEQFF; DNA: TGTGCCAGTAGTGTAATCGGAGGGCCCTCCTACAATGAGCAGTTCTTC
D: TRBD1; size: many; J: TRBJ2-5; V: TRBV5-1; CDR3: CASSVTGGQETQYF; DNA: TGCGCCAGCAGCGTTACAGGGGGCCAAGAGACCCAGTACTTC